The 27 T cell receptor beta chains given below trace back to one sample, sequenced in a study of T cells and Merkel cell carcinoma outcomes. Sequenced by immunoSEQ multiplex PCR; TCRdb stores in-frame clones only, minus some. The sample has some 2,000 clones, roughly nine tenths seen once. Sample: tumor tissue from Merkel cell carcinoma. The receptors shown here come from a human donor with Merkel cell carcinoma.

The chain links TRBV27 to TRBJ2-5; D is tentatively TRBD1 or TRBD2 (7 bases each). Between the trimmed V and J ends, which lost 4 bases and 5 bases, there was a span of 29 bases. The CDR3 runs to 19 residues. Germline-derived CDR1 and CDR2 are MNHEY and SMNVEV (reference sequence). The CDR3 loop is CASSSPRGLSGIVHETQYF. CDR3 bases: TGTGCCAGCAGTTCCCCCAGGGGGTTAAGCGGGATTGTACATGAGACCCAGTACTTC.

Concerning this clone: One end of the junction fails to match germline, which may point to a read error. The CDR3 DNA is TGTGCCAGTGTCGGGGGGGGGTACACTGAAGCTTTTTTT. This sequence encodes CASVGGGYTEAFF. This rearrangement joins TRBV7-9 to TRBJ1-1, with D possibly matching TRBD1 (5 bases). The CDR3 extends over 13 amino acids. The germline CDR1 and CDR2 sequences are SEHNR and FQNEAQ (reference sequence).

The chain has TRBV19 and TRBJ1-1; the match to TRBD1 covers 10 bases. This CDR3 spans 17 amino acids. The V and J ends lost 3 bases and 4 bases, in that order; junction bases with no gene match: 11. Germline V gene data show CDR1 as LNHDA and CDR2 as SQIVND (reference sequence). The CDR3 DNA reads TGTGCCAGTAGTATTAGCTTGGGACAGGGGATGGGCACTGAAGCTTTCTTT. Its protein product is CASSISLGQGMGTEAFF.

V and J are TRBV7-8 and TRBJ1-2, with a possible D match to TRBD1 (6 bases). The CDR3 has 13 amino acids. The V end lost 1 base, the J end lost 7 bases, and 10 bases lay between the germline ends. Germline CDR1 reads SGHVS; CDR2 reads FQNEAQ. Here the CDR3 reads CASSLEGGAGYTF. CDR3 nucleotides: TGTGCCAGCAGCTTAGAAGGGGGAGCTGGCTACACCTTC.

This clone showed up just once. The V gene is TRBV6-6, the J gene TRBJ2-1; 7 positions agree with TRBD2. The CDR3 is made up of 16 amino acids. Looked up from germline, CDR1 is MNHNY and CDR2 is SVGAGI (reference sequence). V shed 0 bases and J 5 bases; nucleotides not matched to a gene: 7. CDR3 coding DNA: TGTGCCAGCAGTTACTCGGGCGGGAGTATCAACAATGAGCAGTTCTTC. This sequence encodes CASSYSGGSINNEQFF.

The CDR3 DNA reads as TGTGCCAGCAGCCCGGGGACTAGCGGCACAGATACGCAGTATTTT. It encodes CASSPGTSGTDTQYF. This chain joins TRBV7-2 and TRBJ2-3, with 10 bases matching TRBD2. After removal of 5 bases from V and 1 base from J, the junction contained 3 bases not matched to a gene. The CDR3 totals 15 residues. Looked up from germline, CDR1 is SGHTA and CDR2 is FQGNSA.

The CDR3 sequence is CAWSKGADYGYTF. Written as DNA, the CDR3 is TGTGCCTGGAGTAAGGGGGCGGACTATGGCTACACCTTC. The genes are TRBV30 and TRBJ1-2, with 7 bases aligning to TRBD1. Losses at the gene ends were 2 bases for V and 3 bases for J; bases not matched to a gene: 3. CDR3 length: 13 residues. The germline CDR1 and CDR2 sequences are GTSNPN and SVGIG (reference sequence).

The chain has TRBV2 and TRBJ1-1; D gene uncertain. This CDR3 spans 12 amino acids. Germline values: CDR1 SNHLY, CDR2 FYNNEI. Trimming cost V 4 bases and J 1 base, with 4 bases left between them. The CDR3 nucleotides are TGTGCCAGCAGTGGACAGAACACTGAAGCTTTCTTT. As protein: CASSGQNTEAFF.

This clone was observed a single time. Other DNA sequences within the sample encode an identical CDR3. The chain couples TRBV9 to TRBJ1-2; TRBD1 might be the D (6 bases). Per germline, CDR1 SGDLS and CDR2 YYNGEE. The CDR3 contains 16 residues. The ends were cut back, 0 bases at V and 4 bases at J, with 16 bases in the middle. CDR3 coding DNA: TGTGCCAGCAGCGTAGAAGGACAGCCTCAGGGCTATGGCTACACCTTC. Translation: CASSVEGQPQGYGYTF.

This sequence joins TRBV27 and TRBJ2-1, with D possibly being TRBD2 (7 bases). Trimming removed 4 bases at V and 6 bases at J, with 19 bases between. The CDR3 has 16 residues. CDR1 MNHEY and CDR2 SMNVEV come from the germline V gene (reference sequence). The CDR3 sequence: CASSSGGGRGGNEQFF. Here the CDR3 DNA reads TGTGCCAGCAGTTCCGGCGGTGGGAGGGGGGGCAATGAGCAGTTCTTC.

As DNA, the CDR3 is TGTGCCAGCAGCTCCCAGGCGGGAGAAAGTTACGAGCAGTACTTC. It yields the protein CASSSQAGESYEQYF. The J gene is TRBJ2-7, the V gene TRBV7-6; 7 positions match TRBD2. Germline loops: CDR1 SGHVS, CDR2 FNYEAQ. The junction had 10 bases not matched to a gene; V was cut back by 4 bases and J by 4 bases. This CDR3 has 15 amino acids.

The chain has TRBV5-4 and TRBJ2-3; possible D gene TRBD2, 5 bases. The V gene's germline CDR1 is SGHNT and CDR2 YYREEE (reference sequence). The CDR3 consists of 16 residues. Trimming removed 2 bases from V and 6 bases from J, with 19 bases in between. The CDR3 region is CASSFGGRPVLDTQYF. As DNA, the CDR3 is TGTGCCAGCAGCTTTGGTGGGAGACCCGTACTTGATACGCAGTATTTT.

On this clone: Relative to the germline gene, one junction end is altered; a read error may explain this. The rearrangement uses TRBV7-2 and TRBJ1-1; D is ambiguous. Germline V CDR1 and CDR2: SGHTA, FQGNSA. CDR3 length equals 14 residues. CDR3 sequence: CASTLALGGTEAFF. The CDR3 DNA reads as TGTGCCAGCACCTTAGCGCTCGGAGGCACTGAAGCTTTCTTT.

In DNA form, the CDR3 reads TGTGCCAGCAGCGTGCACTCTGGGGCCAACGTCCTGACTTTC. It specifies CASSVHSGANVLTF. J is TRBJ2-6 and V is TRBV9; D is ambiguous. Germline CDR1 SGDLS, CDR2 YYNGEE. The CDR3 spans 14 residues. Between the trimmed V and J ends, which lost 2 bases and 0 bases, there was a span of 3 bases.

V usage is TRBV11-3 and J usage is TRBJ1-1, with 8 bases aligning to TRBD1. The CDR3 covers 13 residues. The ends lost 6 bases at V and 3 bases at J; junction bases unmatched: 3. The germline gives CDR1 SGHNT, CDR2 YENEEA. Here the CDR3 reads CASSLQGDTEAFF. The CDR3 DNA reads as TGTGCCAGCAGTCTACAGGGGGACACTGAAGCTTTCTTT.

J is TRBJ2-5 and V is TRBV30; TRBD2 agrees at 9 bases. The germline V gene encodes CDR1 GTSNPN and CDR2 SVGIG (reference sequence). V shed 0 bases and J 3 bases; nucleotides not matched to a gene: 5. There are 15 residues in the CDR3. The chain's CDR3 is CAWSVASGMEETQYF. CDR3 DNA sequence: TGTGCCTGGAGTGTGGCTAGCGGGATGGAAGAGACCCAGTACTTC.

V gene TRBV2 combines with J gene TRBJ1-4, with 8 positions matching TRBD1. This CDR3 has 14 amino acids. The trim removed 4 bases at V and 6 bases at J, leaving 4 bases unmatched. Per germline, CDR1 SNHLY and CDR2 FYNNEI. The CDR3: CASSAGTGDEKLFF. CDR3 nucleotide sequence: TGTGCCAGCAGTGCCGGGACAGGAGATGAAAAACTGTTTTTT.

The J gene is TRBJ2-1, the V gene TRBV25-1; D is undetermined. The germline CDR1 and CDR2 sequences are MGHDK and SYGVNS. The CDR3 has 14 residues. V was clipped by 4 bases and J by 0 bases, with 7 bases between them. CDR3: CASSGSGSYNEQFF. CDR3 in DNA: TGTGCCAGCAGTGGGTCTGGCTCCTACAATGAGCAGTTCTTC.

The chain links TRBV30 to TRBJ2-7; TRBD1 is a possible D gene (6 bases). The CDR3 runs to 12 residues. V lost 5 bases, J lost 5 bases, and 13 bases lay in between. Germline assignment: CDR1 GTSNPN and CDR2 SVGIG (reference sequence). Here the CDR3 reads CAWDRNRNEQYF. In DNA, the CDR3 is TGTGCCTGGGACAGGAATCGGAACGAGCAGTACTTC.

In its sample, this clone was seen once. This chain connects TRBV6-5 to TRBJ2-7; D is unresolved. The CDR3 length is 13 residues. V lost 6 bases and J 3 bases, leaving 12 bases between the germline ends. Germline V gene sequence: CDR1 MNHEY, CDR2 SVGAGI. This chain's CDR3 is CASSPDANYEQYF. CDR3 sequence (DNA): TGTGCCAGCAGCCCTGACGCTAACTACGAGCAGTACTTC.

The chain uses TRBV29-1 and TRBJ2-1, with 11 bases identical to TRBD2. The length of the CDR3 is 15 residues. Looked up from germline, CDR1 is SQVTM and CDR2 is ANQGSEA. J was trimmed by 5 bases and V by 6 bases; bases with no gene match: 9. The CDR3 loop reads CSVDNSGRGHNEQFF. The CDR3 region has the DNA TGCAGCGTCGACAATAGCGGGAGGGGGCACAATGAGCAGTTCTTC.

The chain joins TRBV9 to TRBJ2-5, with D perhaps TRBD2 (5 bases). Looked up from germline, CDR1 is SGDLS and CDR2 is YYNGEE. This CDR3 has 14 amino acids. The V and J ends lost 0 bases and 1 base respectively, with 7 bases between them. In DNA form, the CDR3 reads TGTGCCAGCAGCGTAGGTGGACTCCAAGAGACCCAGTACTTC. Encoded protein: CASSVGGLQETQYF.

The chain is built from TRBV5-5 and TRBJ2-1; the D gene is possibly TRBD1 (6 bases). V lost 0 bases, J lost 6 bases, and 16 bases lay in between. The CDR3 contains 16 residues. Germline V gene sequence: CDR1 SGHKS, CDR2 YYEKEE (reference sequence). CDR3 sequence: CASSLGSGAGRNEQFF. CDR3 in DNA: TGTGCCAGCAGCTTGGGGTCAGGGGCCGGCCGCAATGAGCAGTTCTTC.

The CDR3 spells CASSSQTYSGSANTGELFF. The CDR3 nucleotides are TGTGCCAGCAGCTCTCAAACCTATAGCGGGAGCGCGAACACCGGGGAGCTGTTTTTT. The chain couples TRBV7-3 to TRBJ2-2, with 9 positions matching TRBD2. V trimming: 4 bases; J trimming: 0 bases; junction bases outside the gene matches: 12. There are 19 residues in the CDR3. CDR1 is SGHTA and CDR2 is FQGTGA in the germline V gene.

V usage is TRBV10-2 and J usage is TRBJ2-1; D is ambiguous. The CDR3 totals 16 residues. CDR1 and CDR2 (germline): WSHSY, SAAADI. The germline V and J ends were trimmed by 3 bases and 0 bases, with 12 bases remaining between them. As DNA, the CDR3 is TGCGCCAGCAGTGAAGCTAAGAAAAGCTCCTACAATGAGCAGTTCTTC. Translated, it gives CASSEAKKSSYNEQFF.

The chain combines TRBV12-5 with TRBJ1-3, with D perhaps TRBD1 (6 bases). This CDR3 region has 17 residues. With 5 bases removed from V and 0 bases from J, the gap between germline ends came to 17 bases. Germline V gene lookup returns CDR1 LGHNT and CDR2 FRNRAP. CDR3 amino acids: CASGPGGAIFSGNTIYF. CDR3 DNA: TGTGCTAGTGGTCCGGGGGGCGCAATCTTCTCTGGAAACACCATATATTTT.

V gene TRBV5-8 combines with J gene TRBJ2-3; 7 nucleotides align to TRBD2. This CDR3 spans 15 amino acids. V lost 0 bases to trimming and J lost 2 bases; unmatched junction nucleotides: 3. Germline assignment: CDR1 SGHTS and CDR2 YDEGEE. Here the CDR3 DNA reads TGTGCCAGCAGCTTGGTCGGGGGGAACACAGATACGCAGTATTTT. Amino acid sequence: CASSLVGGNTDTQYF.